This T cell receptor beta chain stems from a study of cytomegalovirus exposure and HLA in healthy donors. With regard to this clone: The antigen is undetermined.

Findings of the study overall: In a later analysis, an Asian-associated ancestry cluster reportedly showed fewer N-insertions than the approximately 700-donor mean.

The CDR3 sequence is 14 residues long. Germline V lookup: CDR1 SGHNT, CDR2 YYREEE (reference sequence). V lost 0 bases and J lost 1, with 7 bases in between. The PCR made use of 60 Vbeta and 13 Jbeta primers. Measured with immunoSEQ multiplex PCR; TCRdb has only the in-frame clones, and not every one. Among roughly 200,000 clones listed, around 77% were seen once. The sequence derives from a woman in her 30s in good health and CMV-seronegative. J is TRBJ2-5 and V is TRBV5-4, with unresolved D. Sample: PBMCs. The CDR3 DNA reads as TGTGCCAGCAGCTTGGTGCTAGGCCAAGAGACCCAGTACTTC. As protein: CASSLVLGQETQYF.